A single sample gave rise to the 24 T cell receptor beta chains below, sequenced in a study of blood T cell repertoires in COVID-19. TCRdb's table, derived via immunoSEQ multiplex PCR, lists solely in-frame clones and lacks some. The data contain some 70,000 clones, roughly 88% of them singletons. Sequenced input: peripheral blood. All receptors derive from a woman between 65 and 79 years old with acute or convalescent COVID-19.

The chain recombines TRBV29-1 with TRBJ1-4, with D maybe TRBD1 (5 bases). The CDR3 spans 14 residues. Deletions cut 7 bases from V and 7 bases from J, with 19 bases between. Germline V gene sequence: CDR1 SQVTM, CDR2 ANQGSEA. CDR3 region: CSASVGRGSEKLFF. The CDR3 nucleotides are TGCAGCGCCTCAGTTGGGAGGGGTAGTGAAAAACTGTTTTTT.

The CDR3 region is CASSRARGDLYNSPLHF. The CDR3 DNA sequence: TGCGCCAGCAGCCGGGCCAGGGGGGACCTATATAATTCACCCCTCCACTTT. The chain has TRBV5-1 and TRBJ1-6, with 7 positions matching TRBD1. Unmatched junction bases numbered 11, after V lost 4 bases and J lost 4 bases. In germline, CDR1 is SGHRS, CDR2 YFSETQ. The CDR3 totals 17 residues.

The V gene is TRBV9, the J gene TRBJ1-6; 7 bases line up with TRBD1. Germline V gene data show CDR1 as SGDLS and CDR2 as YYNGEE. This CDR3 contains 18 residues. Unmatched junction bases numbered 12, after V lost 4 bases and J lost 2 bases. CDR3 amino acids: CASSSDPAGTAYNSPLHF. CDR3 DNA: TGTGCCAGCAGCTCGGACCCGGCGGGGACAGCCTATAATTCACCCCTCCACTTT.

The chain joins TRBV7-9 to TRBJ2-7; 10 nucleotides match TRBD1. The CDR3 contains 16 residues. Germline assignment: CDR1 SEHNR and CDR2 FQNEAQ (reference sequence). V shed 3 bases and J 5 bases; nucleotides not matched to a gene: 10. The CDR3 nucleotides read TGTGCCAGCAGCTTCTGGGGGACAGGGGAAGTGGACGAGCAGTACTTC. This sequence encodes CASSFWGTGEVDEQYF.

This chain joins TRBV6-2 or TRBV6-3 and TRBJ1-6, with a tentative D call TRBD1 (5 bases). This CDR3 has 14 amino acids. Germline V gene sequence: CDR1 MNHEY, CDR2 SVGEGT. Between the trimmed V and J ends, which lost 5 bases and 9 bases, there was a span of 14 bases. CDR3: CASSPDQGGSPLHF. The CDR3, as DNA: TGTGCCAGCAGTCCAGACCAGGGCGGTTCACCCCTCCACTTT.

The chain recombines TRBV12-3 or TRBV12-4 with TRBJ1-5; D gene ambiguous. The CDR3 loop spans 12 amino acids. Trimming took off 7 bases at V and 2 bases at J, with 6 bases between the two ends. The CDR3 sequence: CASTGGNQPQHF. In DNA form, the CDR3 reads TGTGCCAGCACCGGAGGCAATCAGCCCCAGCATTTT.

The V gene is TRBV7-9, the J gene TRBJ2-7; 9 bases are shared with TRBD2. The junction had 6 bases not matched to a gene; V was cut back by 5 bases and J by 4 bases. The germline V gene has CDR1 SEHNR and CDR2 FQNEAQ (reference sequence). This CDR3 spans 14 amino acids. The CDR3 sequence is CASSTTSGDYEQYF. CDR3 coding DNA: TGTGCCAGCAGCACGACTAGCGGAGATTACGAGCAGTACTTC.

The chain uses TRBV7-3 and TRBJ1-1; a weak D match, TRBD1 (6 bases). V gave up 11 bases and J gave up 0 bases, with 13 bases separating them. Germline V gene sequence: CDR1 SGHTA, CDR2 FQGTGA. This CDR3 region has 13 residues. CDR3 sequence: CACEGQLNTEAFF. The CDR3 DNA reads as TGTGCCTGCGAAGGACAGCTGAACACTGAAGCTTTCTTT.

CDR3 nucleotides: TGTGCCAGCAGCAGGAGAGCGGGAGGCCAACAAGAGACCCAGTACTTC. This codes for CASSRRAGGQQETQYF. The chain recombines TRBV7-2 with TRBJ2-5; 9 nucleotides agree with TRBD2. The CDR3 length is 16 residues. V dropped 5 bases and J dropped 2; count of bases not matched to a gene: 9. The germline V gene has CDR1 SGHTA and CDR2 FQGNSA.

With respect to this clone: Compared with germline, one end of the junction differs, possibly owing to a read error. The chain uses TRBV3-1 (or the pseudogene TRBV3-2) and TRBJ2-1; possibly TRBD1 for D (8 bases). CDR1 is LGHDT and CDR2 is YNNKEL in the germline V gene (reference sequence). The CDR3 totals 20 residues. The CDR3, as DNA: TGTGCCAGCAGTCAAGCCTCGGACAGGGACTACTACTCTTCCTACAATGAGCAGTTCTTC. It is translated as CASSQASDRDYYSSYNEQFF.

The CDR3 DNA reads TGTGCCAGTAGTAGGAGACTAGCGGAGGGCAATGAGCAGTTCTTC. This sequence encodes CASSRRLAEGNEQFF. V is TRBV19 and J is TRBJ2-1; 9 nucleotides align to TRBD2. There are 15 residues in the CDR3. The V segment lost 4 bases and the J segment 6 bases; nucleotides outside the gene matches: 7. Germline CDR1 and CDR2: LNHDA and SQIVND (reference sequence). The variable domain in full, completed from reference TRBV19 and TRBJ2-1, reads DGGITQSPKYLFRKEGQNVTLSCEQNLNHDAMYWYRQDPGQGLRLIYYSQIVNDFQKGDIAEGYSVSREKKESFPLTVTSAQKNPTAFYLCASSRRLAEGNEQFFGPGTRLTVL.

The rearrangement joins TRBV6-6 to TRBJ1-2, with D maybe TRBD1 (6 bases). Germline V CDR1 and CDR2: MNHNY, SVGAGI (reference sequence). This CDR3 spans 14 amino acids. The ends were cut back, 5 bases at V and 2 bases at J, with 12 bases in the middle. As DNA, the CDR3 is TGTGCCAGCAGTATGGGACAAATCAACTATGGCTACACCTTC. This translates into CASSMGQINYGYTF.

This rearrangement joins TRBV6-1 to TRBJ1-2; D remains ambiguous. The CDR3 extends over 15 amino acids. The V gene lost 0 bases and the J gene lost 4 bases, with 12 bases spanning the gap. Germline CDR1 is MNHNS and CDR2 is SASEGT. CDR3 amino acids: CASSEAPLTVYGYTF. CDR3 in DNA: TGTGCCAGCAGTGAAGCCCCGTTAACAGTCTATGGCTACACCTTC.

V is TRBV7-2 and J is TRBJ1-3; 7 nucleotides match TRBD1. The germline CDR1 and CDR2 sequences are SGHTA and FQGNSA. With 4 bases clipped from V and 0 bases from J, the junction kept 6 bases outside the gene matches. The CDR3 extends over 16 amino acids. CDR3 in amino acids: CASSSTGVGSGNTIYF. CDR3 sequence (DNA): TGTGCCAGCAGCTCTACAGGGGTTGGCTCTGGAAACACCATATATTTT.

The chain carries TRBV7-9 and TRBJ2-2; D is possibly TRBD1 (6 bases). The V end was cut by 0 bases, the J end by 1 base, with 15 bases between. The CDR3 runs to 18 residues. Per germline, CDR1 SEHNR and CDR2 FQNEAQ (reference sequence). The CDR3 reads CASSLAEPGTQNTGELFF. The CDR3 region has the DNA TGTGCCAGCAGCTTAGCGGAGCCCGGGACACAGAACACCGGGGAGCTGTTTTTT. The complete variable domain, with remaining parts taken from reference TRBV7-9 and TRBJ2-2, reads DTGVSQNPRHKITKRGQNVTFRCDPISEHNRLYWYRQTLGQGPEFLTYFQNEAQLEKSRLLSDRFSAERPKGSFSTLEIQRTEQGDSAMYLCASSLAEPGTQNTGELFFGEGSRLTVL.

The rearrangement links TRBV28 to TRBJ1-1, with D hard to call. Looked up from germline, CDR1 is MDHEN and CDR2 is SYDVKM. Trimming took 0 bases from V and 3 from J, leaving 14 bases between them. The CDR3 sequence is 16 residues long. The CDR3 bases are TGTGCCAGCAGTTTATGGGGCACTTTCACGGACACTGAAGCTTTCTTT. Protein sequence: CASSLWGTFTDTEAFF.

This clone was seen a single time. J is TRBJ2-7 and V is TRBV20-1; no firm D call. V was trimmed by 5 bases and J by 6 bases, leaving 11 bases between them. The CDR3 extends over 11 amino acids. Per germline, CDR1 DFQATT and CDR2 SNEGSKA (reference sequence). The CDR3 DNA reads as TGCAGTGCTGTAGAGGTTGCCGAGCAGTACTTC. This encodes CSAVEVAEQYF.

J is TRBJ2-5 and V is TRBV5-1; the D gene is possibly TRBD2 (6 bases). Trimming stripped 7 bases from V and 5 bases from J, with 15 bases between. There are 13 residues in the CDR3. Looked up from germline, CDR1 is SGHRS and CDR2 is YFSETQ. CDR3 coding DNA: TGCGCCAGCCGGAATGAGGGGAGGGAGACCCAGTACTTC. As protein: CASRNEGRETQYF.

The genes are TRBV4-3 and TRBJ1-5; D possibly corresponds to TRBD1 (5 bases). This CDR3 is built from 17 residues. The V end lost 0 bases, the J end lost 1 base, and 13 bases lay between the germline ends. Per germline, CDR1 LGHNA and CDR2 YSLEER. The CDR3: CASSQDRGHPSNQPQHF. The CDR3 DNA reads as TGCGCCAGCAGCCAAGATCGAGGACACCCGAGCAATCAGCCCCAGCATTTT.

A single count supports this clone. The genes are TRBV3-1 (or the pseudogene TRBV3-2) and TRBJ2-3; possibly TRBD2 for D (6 bases). This CDR3 is 15 amino acids long. The germline V and J ends were trimmed by 8 bases and 1 base, with 16 bases remaining between them. Germline V gene sequence: CDR1 LGHDT, CDR2 YNNKEL (reference sequence). CDR3 sequence reads: CASSGREIGTDTQYF. The CDR3 coding sequence is TGTGCCAGCTCCGGTCGGGAGATAGGCACAGATACGCAGTATTTT.

The genes are TRBV28 and TRBJ2-1, with 7 nucleotides matching TRBD2. This CDR3 has 12 residues. Germline V gene data show CDR1 as MDHEN and CDR2 as SYDVKM. The CDR3 spells CVTGGAYNEQFF. CDR3 nucleotide sequence: TGTGTTACGGGAGGCGCCTACAATGAGCAGTTCTTC.

This chain links TRBV5-1 with TRBJ1-1; TRBD1 matches 7 bases. Germline V CDR1 and CDR2: SGHRS, YFSETQ. This CDR3 is 14 amino acids long. Trimming at V came to 2 bases and at J to 0 bases, leaving 1 base not matched to a gene. The CDR3 coding sequence is TGCGCCAGCAGCTTTGGGACAGTGAACACTGAAGCTTTCTTT. Translating gives CASSFGTVNTEAFF.

The chain has TRBV5-5 and TRBJ1-2, with D possibly being TRBD1 (5 bases). V gave up 4 bases and J gave up 9 bases, with 19 bases separating them. Germline V gives CDR1 SGHKS, CDR2 YYEKEE (reference sequence). The length of the CDR3 is 14 residues. The CDR3 sequence: CASSLQQVAPRYTF. The CDR3 nucleotides are TGTGCCAGCAGCCTTCAACAGGTCGCGCCCCGCTACACCTTC. Looking up the rest from reference TRBV5-5 and TRBJ1-2 gives the full variable domain: DAGVTQSPTHLIKTRGQQVTLRCSPISGHKSVSWYQQVLGQGPQFIFQYYEKEERGRGNFPDRFSARQFPNYSSELNVNALLLGDSALYLCASSLQQVAPRYTFGSGTRLTVV.

This clone was seen a handful of times. The J gene is TRBJ2-5, the V gene TRBV29-1; 9 nucleotides match TRBD2. CDR1 and CDR2 from the germline V gene are SQVTM and ANQGSEA. Trimming cost V 7 bases and J 4 bases; bases outside gene matches: 13. This CDR3 is 15 amino acids long. DNA for the CDR3: TGCAGCGCCCTCAAGGCGGGAGGGGTAAGAGAGACCCAGTACTTC. Encoded protein: CSALKAGGVRETQYF.